This T cell receptor beta chain was documented in a study of blood T cell repertoires in COVID-19. During the 2 weeks before they entered the study, exposed participants had met someone with a PCR-confirmed or clinician-diagnosed COVID-19 case. Here immunoSEQ multiplex PCR was the method, and the copy in TCRdb shows in-frame clones only, minus some. The sample has around 330,000 clones; around 85% are singletons. In germline, CDR1 is SGHTA, CDR2 FQGNSA. This CDR3 has 16 amino acids. The V gene end was trimmed by 6 bases and the J gene end by 6 bases; junction bases not matched to a gene: 8. The sample comprised PBMCs or T cells enriched from blood (not recorded which). The sequence was obtained from a young woman who had been exposed to COVID-19. J is TRBJ2-2 and V is TRBV7-2; 12 positions agree with TRBD2. CDR3 sequence reads: CASRGGGLAGPGELFF. As DNA, the CDR3 is TGTGCCAGCAGGGGAGGCGGACTAGCGGGGCCCGGGGAGCTGTTTTTT. Full variable domain (missing parts from reference TRBV7-2 and TRBJ2-2): GAGVSQSPSNKVTEKGKDVELRCDPISGHTALYWYRQSLGQGLEFLIYFQGNSAPDKSGLPSDRFSAERTGGSVSTLTIQRTQQEDSAVYLCASRGGGLAGPGELFFGEGSRLTVL.